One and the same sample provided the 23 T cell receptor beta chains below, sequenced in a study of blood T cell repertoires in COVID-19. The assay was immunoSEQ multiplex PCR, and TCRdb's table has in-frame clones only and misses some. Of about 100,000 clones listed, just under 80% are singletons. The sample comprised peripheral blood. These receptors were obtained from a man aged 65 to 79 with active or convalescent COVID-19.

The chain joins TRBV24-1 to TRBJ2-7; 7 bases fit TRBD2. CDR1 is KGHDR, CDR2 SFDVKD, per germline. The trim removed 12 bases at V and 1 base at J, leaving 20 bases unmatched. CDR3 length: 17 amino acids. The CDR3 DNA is TGTGCCGGGGGGGGAGGGGAGGTGGACTACCGATCCTACGAGCAGTACTTC. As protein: CAGGGGEVDYRSYEQYF.

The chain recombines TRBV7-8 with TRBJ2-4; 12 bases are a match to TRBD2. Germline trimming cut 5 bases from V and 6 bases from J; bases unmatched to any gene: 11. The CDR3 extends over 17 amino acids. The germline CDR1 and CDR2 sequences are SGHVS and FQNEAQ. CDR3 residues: CASSPLRLAGGRNIQYF. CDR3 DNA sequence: TGTGCCAGCAGCCCACTTAGGCTAGCGGGAGGGAGAAACATTCAGTACTTC.

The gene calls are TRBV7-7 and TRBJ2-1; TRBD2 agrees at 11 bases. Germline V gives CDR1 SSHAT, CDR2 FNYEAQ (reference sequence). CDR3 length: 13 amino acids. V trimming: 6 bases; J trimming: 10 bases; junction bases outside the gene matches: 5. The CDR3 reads CASSTVAGGEQFF. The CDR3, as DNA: TGTGCCAGCAGTACCGTAGCGGGGGGGGAGCAGTTCTTC.

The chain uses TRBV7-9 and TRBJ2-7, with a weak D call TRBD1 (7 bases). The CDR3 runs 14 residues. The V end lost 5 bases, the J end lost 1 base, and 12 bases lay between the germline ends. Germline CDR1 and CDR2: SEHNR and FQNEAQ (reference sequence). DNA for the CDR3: TGTGCCAGCAGCCAGGGGGGCCAATCCTACGAGCAGTACTTC. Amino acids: CASSQGGQSYEQYF.

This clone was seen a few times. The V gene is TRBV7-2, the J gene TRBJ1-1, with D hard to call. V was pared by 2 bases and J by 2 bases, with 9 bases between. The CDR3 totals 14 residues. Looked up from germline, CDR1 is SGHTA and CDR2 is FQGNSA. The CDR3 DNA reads TGTGCCAGCAGCTTAATGGCCTCTAACACTGAAGCTTTCTTT. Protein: CASSLMASNTEAFF.

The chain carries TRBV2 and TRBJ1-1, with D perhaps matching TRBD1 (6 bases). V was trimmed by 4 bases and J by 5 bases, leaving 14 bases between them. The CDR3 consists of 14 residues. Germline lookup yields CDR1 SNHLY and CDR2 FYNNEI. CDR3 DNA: TGTGCCAGCAGTGTCACAGGGCCAGGGACTGAAGCTTTCTTT. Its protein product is CASSVTGPGTEAFF.

This CDR3 is CASSSRGSSGSLYEQYF. The DNA of the CDR3 is TGTGCCAGCAGCTCCCGGGGGAGTAGCGGGAGTTTATACGAGCAGTACTTC. This chain connects TRBV7-2 to TRBJ2-7; TRBD2 agrees at 9 bases. Germline lookup yields CDR1 SGHTA and CDR2 FQGNSA. The CDR3 spans 17 residues. V was clipped by 4 bases and J by 4 bases; unmatched bases: 14. Filled out from reference TRBV7-2 and TRBJ2-7, the complete variable domain reads GAGVSQSPSNKVTEKGKDVELRCDPISGHTALYWYRQSLGQGLEFLIYFQGNSAPDKSGLPSDRFSAERTGGSVSTLTIQRTQQEDSAVYLCASSSRGSSGSLYEQYFGPGTRLTVT.

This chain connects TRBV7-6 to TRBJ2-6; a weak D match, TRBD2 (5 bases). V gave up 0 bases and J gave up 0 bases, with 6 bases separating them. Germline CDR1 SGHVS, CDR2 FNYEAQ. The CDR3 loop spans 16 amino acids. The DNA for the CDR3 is TGTGCCAGCAGCTTAGCTGGGAGCTCTGGGGCCAACGTCCTGACTTTC. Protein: CASSLAGSSGANVLTF.

CDR3 DNA sequence: TGTGCCAGCAGCTTGGCCGGAGGAGGGATCGGTATCGGATTCGAGCAGTACTTC. Translated, it gives CASSLAGGGIGIGFEQYF. The chain has TRBV5-5 and TRBJ2-7, with D perhaps matching TRBD2 (6 bases). The germline CDR1 and CDR2 sequences are SGHKS and YYEKEE (reference sequence). There are 18 residues in the CDR3. The V gene lost 0 bases and the J gene lost 6 bases, with 25 bases spanning the gap.

The CDR3 protein is CASSLTAGGNEQFF. The CDR3 bases are TGTGCCAGCAGCTTAACCGCGGGGGGGAATGAGCAGTTCTTC. The genes are TRBV5-4 and TRBJ2-1, with 9 bases lining up with TRBD2. CDR3 length: 14 residues. CDR1 is SGHNT, CDR2 YYREEE, per germline (reference sequence). J was trimmed by 7 bases and V by 2 bases; bases with no gene match: 4. The entire variable domain, with the rest obtained from reference TRBV5-4 and TRBJ2-1, is as follows: ETGVTQSPTHLIKTRGQQVTLRCSSQSGHNTVSWYQQALGQGPQFIFQYYREEENGRGNFPPRFSGLQFPNYSSELNVNALELDDSALYLCASSLTAGGNEQFFGPGTRLTVL.

The CDR3 sequence: CASSLGGSGYSYNEQFF. CDR3 in DNA: TGTGCCAGCAGCTTAGGAGGGAGCGGCTACTCCTACAATGAGCAGTTCTTC. The chain is built from TRBV7-2 and TRBJ2-1; D possibly corresponds to TRBD2 (5 bases). Germline lookup yields CDR1 SGHTA and CDR2 FQGNSA. This CDR3 is 17 amino acids long. Trimming left V 1 base short and J 0 bases short, with 13 bases between.

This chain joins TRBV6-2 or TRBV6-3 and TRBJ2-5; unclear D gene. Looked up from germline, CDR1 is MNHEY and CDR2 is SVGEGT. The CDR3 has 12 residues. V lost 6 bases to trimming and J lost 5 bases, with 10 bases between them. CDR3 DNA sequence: TGTGCCAGCAGCCCCCCGTCTGAGACCCAGTACTTC. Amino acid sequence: CASSPPSETQYF.

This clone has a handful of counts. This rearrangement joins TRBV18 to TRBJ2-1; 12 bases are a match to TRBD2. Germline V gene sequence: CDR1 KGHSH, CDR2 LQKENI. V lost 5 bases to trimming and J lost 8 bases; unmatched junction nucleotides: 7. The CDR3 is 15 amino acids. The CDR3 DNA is TGTGCCAGCTCATTCCTAGCGGGAGGGCAGGATGAGCAGTTCTTC. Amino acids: CASSFLAGGQDEQFF.

The CDR3 protein is CASSQAGLAGVELFF. Written as DNA, the CDR3 is TGTGCCAGCAGCCAAGCAGGACTAGCGGGAGTGGAGCTGTTTTTT. The chain joins TRBV14 to TRBJ2-2; 13 bases align to TRBD2. The CDR3 consists of 15 residues. Germline V CDR1 and CDR2: SGHDN, FVKESK. The ends lost 1 base at V and 10 bases at J; junction bases unmatched: 3.

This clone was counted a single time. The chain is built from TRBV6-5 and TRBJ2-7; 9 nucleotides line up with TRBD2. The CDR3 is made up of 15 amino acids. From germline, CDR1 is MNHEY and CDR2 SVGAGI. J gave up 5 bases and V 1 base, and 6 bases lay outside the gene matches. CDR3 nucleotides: TGTGCCAGCAGTTACTTAGGGACTAGCACCCACGAGCAGTACTTC. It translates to CASSYLGTSTHEQYF.

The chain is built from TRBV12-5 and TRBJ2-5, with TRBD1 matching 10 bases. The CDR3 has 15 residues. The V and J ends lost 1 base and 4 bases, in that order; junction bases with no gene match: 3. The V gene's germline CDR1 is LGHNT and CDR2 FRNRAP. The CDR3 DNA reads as TGTGCTAGTGGTTTGGGGACAGGGGGGACAGAGACCCAGTACTTC. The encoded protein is CASGLGTGGTETQYF.

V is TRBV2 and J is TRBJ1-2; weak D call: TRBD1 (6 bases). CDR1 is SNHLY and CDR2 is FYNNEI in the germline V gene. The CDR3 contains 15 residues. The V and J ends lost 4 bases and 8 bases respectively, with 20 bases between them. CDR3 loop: CASSGGARDIEGYTF. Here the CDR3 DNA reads TGTGCCAGCAGTGGAGGGGCCCGGGACATCGAGGGCTACACCTTC.

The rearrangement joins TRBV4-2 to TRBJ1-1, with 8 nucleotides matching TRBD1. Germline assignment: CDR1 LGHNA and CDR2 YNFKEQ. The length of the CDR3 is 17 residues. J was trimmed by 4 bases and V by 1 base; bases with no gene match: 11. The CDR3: CASSQAPRGRRSTEAFF. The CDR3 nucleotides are TGTGCCAGCAGCCAAGCTCCCAGGGGGCGGCGAAGCACTGAAGCTTTCTTT.

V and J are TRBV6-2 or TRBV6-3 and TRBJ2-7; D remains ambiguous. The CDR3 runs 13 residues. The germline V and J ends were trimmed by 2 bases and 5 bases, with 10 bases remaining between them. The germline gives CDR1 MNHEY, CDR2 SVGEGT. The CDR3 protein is CASSYDSGHEQYF. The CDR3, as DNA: TGTGCCAGCAGTTACGACTCCGGTCACGAGCAGTACTTC.

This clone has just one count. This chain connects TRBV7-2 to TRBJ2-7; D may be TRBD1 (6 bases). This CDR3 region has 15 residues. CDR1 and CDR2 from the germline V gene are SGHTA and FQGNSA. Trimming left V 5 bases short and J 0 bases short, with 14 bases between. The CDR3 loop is CASSPGTSSSYEQYF. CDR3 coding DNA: TGTGCCAGCAGCCCCGGGACATCGAGCTCCTACGAGCAGTACTTC.

CDR3 sequence reads: CASSQDIPSGSFDTGELFF. The CDR3, as DNA: TGCGCCAGCAGCCAAGACATCCCTAGCGGGAGTTTCGACACCGGGGAGCTGTTTTTT. The chain joins TRBV4-1 to TRBJ2-2; 10 bases are a match to TRBD2. Germline V CDR1 and CDR2: MGHRA, YSYEKL. This CDR3 spans 19 amino acids. The trim removed 0 bases at V and 3 bases at J, leaving 10 bases unmatched.

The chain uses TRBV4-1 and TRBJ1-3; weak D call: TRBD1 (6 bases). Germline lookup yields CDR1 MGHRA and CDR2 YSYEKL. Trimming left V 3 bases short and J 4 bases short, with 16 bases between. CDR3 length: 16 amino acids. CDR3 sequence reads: CASSHEGGGLGNTIYF. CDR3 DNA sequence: TGCGCCAGCAGCCACGAAGGGGGGGGGCTCGGAAACACCATATATTTT.

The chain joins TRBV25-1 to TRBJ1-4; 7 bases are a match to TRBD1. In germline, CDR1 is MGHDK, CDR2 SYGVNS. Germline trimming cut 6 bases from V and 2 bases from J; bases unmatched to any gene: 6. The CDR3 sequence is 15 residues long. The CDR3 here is CASSTPGQTNEKLFF. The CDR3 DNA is TGTGCCAGCAGCACACCGGGACAGACTAATGAAAAACTGTTTTTT.